There are many counts of the clone carrying this TCR beta chain. No antigen is known for it. Amplification of TCR alpha and beta CDR3 regions from RNA used iRepertoire nested multiplex PCR. For one-step reverse transcription and amplification, 100-400 ng of tissue mRNA or PBMC total RNA was used. One entry per CDR3 protein, called by TCRdb with MiXCR from the multiplex PCR reads. The table has approximately 190,000 distinct CDR3 sequences, 30% to 40% seen once. This record belongs to a study of glioma-infiltrating T cells. Findings of the study overall: Only very few CDR3 sequences appeared in both tissue and blood.

CDR3 length equals 17 residues. V shed 0 bases and J shed 3 bases, with 12 bases lying between them. From germline, CDR1 is MGHRA and CDR2 YSYEKL. The material sequenced was glioma tissue, nonneoplastic brain tissue, or PBMCs (not recorded which). The chain couples TRBV4-1 to TRBJ1-6; D possibly corresponds to TRBD1 (6 bases). The receptor was isolated from a human donor with low-grade glioma or glioblastoma, undergoing nonglioma brain surgery, or in good health (not recorded which). The CDR3: CASSQDRGWLYNSPLHF. The CDR3 region has the DNA TGCGCCAGCAGCCAAGACAGGGGTTGGCTCTATAATTCACCCCTCCACTTT.